Below, one T cell receptor (beta chain) is given with its context. Its target is unknown. The data were obtained in a study of shared clonotypes between healthy human individuals. Overall study findings and caveats: With several donors compared, about 5% of naive CD4 clonotypes were shared. Large depth notwithstanding, sorted-subset sequencing proved incomplete by rarefaction. In contrast to clonotypes shared by all four donors, non-shared clonotypes had lower generation probabilities.

The repertoire was sequenced with immunoSEQ multiplex PCR; TCRdb's copy has only in-frame clones and lacks some. Of about 1,500,000 clones listed, more than 95% are singletons. V was pared by 1 base and J by 5 bases, with 2 bases of the junction left unmatched. Germline values: CDR1 GTSNPN, CDR2 SVGIG (reference sequence). The CDR3 is 14 amino acids. The gene calls are TRBV30 and TRBJ2-3; 11 nucleotides agree with TRBD1. The sample taken for sequencing was naive CD4+ T cells sorted from blood. Subset specified: CD45RA+ positively selected. The clonotype was recovered from a man aged 25-45 years in good health. The chain's CDR3 is CAWSAGQGEDTQYF. CDR3 nucleotides: TGTGCCTGGAGTGCGGGACAGGGGGAAGATACGCAGTATTTT.